One T cell receptor beta chain is described in this entry. What it recognizes is unknown. These data come from a study of identical twins. The study's findings and limits: Findings came from cross-sectional statistics, without long-term follow-up of donors. Out-of-frame alpha sequences shared between twins exhibited an excess of low generation probability. There were fewer insertions in abundant cord blood beta clonotypes, but memory repertoires showed no such pattern.

MiXCR, applied by TCRdb to the 5' RACE reads, yields one record per CDR3 protein. Among 1.5 million to 2 million distinct CDR3 sequences listed, around a third were seen once. This TCR derives from a newborn girl in good health. The specimen was cord blood.

CDR3 loop: CSAGQVPSFYEQYF. CDR3 DNA sequence: TGCAGTGCTGGACAGGTCCCTTCGTTCTACGAGCAGTACTTC. V usage is TRBV20-1 and J usage is TRBJ2-7; 7 positions agree with TRBD1. J lost 3 bases, V lost 5 bases, and 10 bases had no gene match. CDR3 length: 14 amino acids. Germline V CDR1 and CDR2: DFQATT, SNEGSKA (reference sequence).